The rows below give T cell receptor beta chains drawn from one sample of a study of identical twins. Each CDR3 protein gets one entry after TCRdb re-called the 5' RACE reads with MiXCR. The table has 500,000 to 700,000 distinct CDR3 sequences, about 7.1% seen once. These same records also appear under a second study, on yellow fever vaccine responses in identical twins.

The material sequenced was PBMCs. These receptor sequences come from a woman between 18 and 29 years old in good health. Both conserved end residues are part of each CDR3. A D gene is named only where the DNA matches it firmly. Where a row states a size, it is once, few, many or the class of an expanded clone; other rows omit it.

14	few	TRBD1	TRBJ2-5	TRBV12-3/TRBV12-4	TGTGCCAGCAGTTTAGGGACAGGGGAATGGACCCAGTACTTC	CASSLGTGEWTQYF
12	few	NA	TRBJ2-5	TRBV20-1	TGCAGTGGGGACGGTCAGGGGGAGACCCAGTACTTC	CSGDGQGETQYF
17	many	TRBD1	TRBJ1-4	TRBV5-1	TGCGCCAGCAGCTGGACCGGGACAGGGGGGACTAATGAAAAACTGTTTTTT	CASSWTGTGGTNEKLFF
17	few	TRBD2	TRBJ2-7	TRBV4-1	TGCGCCAGCAGCCAATCGGTAGCGGGAGGTTTTACCTACGAGCAGTACTTC	CASSQSVAGGFTYEQYF
15	few	TRBD1	TRBJ2-5	TRBV5-1	TGCGCCAGCAGCGCCGGGACAGGGGGCTTGGAGACCCAGTACTTC	CASSAGTGGLETQYF
14	NA	NA	TRBJ2-3	TRBV24-1	TGTGCCACCAGTGATTTGCAGGGTCCAGATACGCAGTATTTT	CATSDLQGPDTQYF
15	NA	TRBD2	TRBJ2-7	TRBV7-9	TGTGCCAGCAGCTTAGTGCGGGCGGGGGCCTACGAGCAGTACTTC	CASSLVRAGAYEQYF
15	NA	TRBD2	TRBJ2-1	TRBV5-1	TGCGCCAGCAGCTTGGAGACTAGCGGGAGGAATGAGCAGTTCTTC	CASSLETSGRNEQFF
13	few	TRBD2	TRBJ2-5	TRBV20-1	TGCAGTGCTAAGCTAGCGGGAGGTGAGACCCAGTACTTC	CSAKLAGGETQYF
18	many	TRBD1	TRBJ2-7	TRBV29-1	TGCAGCGTAAACAAGCTCTCCCCAGACAGGGGAAGCTCCTACGAGCAGTACTTC	CSVNKLSPDRGSSYEQYF
14	many	NA	TRBJ2-3	TRBV12-3/TRBV12-4	TGTGCCAGCAGTTTTCTGAGCCCCACAGATACGCAGTATTTT	CASSFLSPTDTQYF
14	NA	NA	TRBJ2-2	TRBV6-5	TGTGCCAGCAGTCTCGAACTCGGGACCGGGGAGCTGTTTTTT	CASSLELGTGELFF
13	NA	NA	TRBJ1-6	TRBV4-2	TGTGCCAGCAGCCAGGACGGCAATTCACCCCTCCACTTT	CASSQDGNSPLHF
16	few	NA	TRBJ2-5	TRBV5-5	TGTGCCAGCAGCTTTAATAGACAGGACCCTCGGGAGACCCAGTACTTC	CASSFNRQDPRETQYF
21	many	NA	TRBJ2-3	TRBV3-1	TGTGCCAGCAGCCAAGAATTATTTGGTCAGGCGGACGGTTCTTCCACAGATACGCAGTATTTT	CASSQELFGQADGSSTDTQYF
13	few	NA	TRBJ2-1	TRBV14	TGTGCCAGCAGCCAAGCTAGCGTCGGTGAGCAGTTCTTC	CASSQASVGEQFF
13	few	NA	TRBJ1-1	TRBV20-1	TGCAGTGCTCCGTCCTTGGCGGGAGCTGAAGCTTTCTTT	CSAPSLAGAEAFF
20	NA	NA	TRBJ2-4	TRBV12-3/TRBV12-4	TGTGCCAGCAGTTTTAGCCGCAAAATCTGGCAGGGCGGGGCCAAAAACATTCAGTACTTC	CASSFSRKIWQGGAKNIQYF
14	few	NA	TRBJ1-2	TRBV12-3/TRBV12-4	TGTGCCAGCAGTGCCCGTGGGGGGGCGCGGGGCTACACCTTC	CASSARGGARGYTF
12	many	NA	TRBJ2-7	TRBV12-3/TRBV12-4	TGTGCCAGCAGTTTTACGGCCTACGAGCAGTACTTC	CASSFTAYEQYF
13	many	NA	TRBJ2-3	TRBV28	TGTGCCAGCGTGGGTCCCACCCCAGATACGCAGTATTTT	CASVGPTPDTQYF
16	few	TRBD1	TRBJ2-1	TRBV24-1	TGTGCCACCAGTGATTTTCGGGACAGGGGGCGAAATGAGCAGTTCTTC	CATSDFRDRGRNEQFF
15	NA	NA	TRBJ2-3	TRBV19	TGTGCCAGTAGTATGGGGGCCGAGGTCAGGTATACGCAGTATTTT	CASSMGAEVRYTQYF
13	NA	TRBD2	TRBJ2-3	TRBV2	TGTGCCAGCATGCACGGGAGGGAGAATACGCAGTATTTT	CASMHGRENTQYF
15	NA	NA	TRBJ2-7	TRBV11-2	TGTGCCAGCAGCTCTTCAGGGCGTGTGGGATACGAGCAGTACTTC	CASSSSGRVGYEQYF
12	NA	NA	TRBJ1-5	TRBV20-1	TGCAGTGTAGCAGGTCCTGCGGGGCCCCAGCATTTT	CSVAGPAGPQHF
14	few	NA	TRBJ2-1	TRBV27	TGTGCCAGCAGTTTGGGGAGAGTCTCCAATGAGCAGTTCTTC	CASSLGRVSNEQFF
15	NA	TRBD2	TRBJ2-7	TRBV5-6	TGTGCCAGCAGCTGGTGGACTAGCGGGAGTCCCGAGCAGTACTTC	CASSWWTSGSPEQYF
15	NA	NA	TRBJ2-3	TRBV10-3	TGTGCCTCAAGCGCTTGGGGGCCTAGCACAGATACGCAGTATTTT	CASSAWGPSTDTQYF
16	many	NA	TRBJ1-1	TRBV7-8	TGTGCCAGCAGCTTAGGCGGGGGGGGGCCTCACGGGGTAGCTTTCTTT	CASSLGGGGPHGVAFF
15	many	NA	TRBJ2-2	TRBV20-1	TGCAGTGCTAGGGGGACCCAAGGCGACACCGGGGAGCTGTTTTTT	CSARGTQGDTGELFF
17	few	TRBD1	TRBJ1-6	TRBV5-1	TGCGCCAGCAGCTCGGGGGACAGGGGATTTTGGAATTCACCCCTCCACTTT	CASSSGDRGFWNSPLHF
17	NA	NA	TRBJ2-1	TRBV6-5	TGTGCCAGCAGTTACTCGAAGATAGCCCCCTCGGGGGATGAGCAGTTCTTC	CASSYSKIAPSGDEQFF
15	few	TRBD2	TRBJ2-4	TRBV6-9	TGTGCCAGCATTCCCTTGAGCGGGACCTGGGGGATTCAGTACTTC	CASIPLSGTWGIQYF